Below, one T cell receptor (beta chain) is given with its context. The antigen remains undetermined. This record belongs to a study of cytomegalovirus exposure and HLA in healthy donors. This table comes from immunoSEQ multiplex PCR, and its TCRdb copy is limited to in-frame clones, with some not included. The sample yields tens of thousands of clones, over 85% seen once. Study-level results: Through in vitro validation, three CMV-associated chains were shown to be specific for CMV antigens.

It was the approximately 130-subject validation cohort, separate from the approximately 680-subject first cohort, to which the donors belonged. The CDR3 sequence is 15 residues long. From germline, CDR1 is SGHTA and CDR2 FQGNSA. The germline V and J ends were trimmed by 4 bases and 1 base, with 10 bases remaining between them. The receptor comes from a woman aged 25 to 39 in good health and CMV-seronegative. The sample consisted of PBMCs. The gene calls are TRBV7-2 and TRBJ2-2; D is ambiguous. The CDR3 bases are TGTGCCAGCAGCTCCTCCCCACAGAACACCGGGGAGCTGTTTTTT. Protein: CASSSSPQNTGELFF.